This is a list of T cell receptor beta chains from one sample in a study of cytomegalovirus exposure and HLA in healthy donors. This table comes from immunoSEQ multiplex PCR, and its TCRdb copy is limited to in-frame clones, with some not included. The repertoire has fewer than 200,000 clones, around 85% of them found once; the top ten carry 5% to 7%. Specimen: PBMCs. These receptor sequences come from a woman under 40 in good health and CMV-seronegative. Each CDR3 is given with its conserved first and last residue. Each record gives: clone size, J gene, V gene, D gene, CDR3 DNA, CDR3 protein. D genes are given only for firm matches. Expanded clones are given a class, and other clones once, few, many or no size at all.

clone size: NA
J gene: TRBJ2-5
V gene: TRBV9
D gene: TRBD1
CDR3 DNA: TGTGCCAGCAGCGCGACAGGGGGGCCCCAAGAGACCCAGTACTTC
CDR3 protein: CASSATGGPQETQYF

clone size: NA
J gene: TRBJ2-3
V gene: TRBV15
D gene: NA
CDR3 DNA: TGTGCCACCAGCAGAGATCCGGGCAGCGACACAGATACGCAGTATTTT
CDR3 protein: CATSRDPGSDTDTQYF

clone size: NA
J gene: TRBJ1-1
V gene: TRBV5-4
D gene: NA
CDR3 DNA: TGTGCCAGCAGCTTGGCGACAGGTTTGCCTGAAGCTTTCTTT
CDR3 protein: CASSLATGLPEAFF

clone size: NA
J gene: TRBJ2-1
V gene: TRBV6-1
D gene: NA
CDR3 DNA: TGTGCCAGCAGAGAGACTAGAGGAAGGAATGAGCAGTTCTTC
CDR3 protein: CASRETRGRNEQFF

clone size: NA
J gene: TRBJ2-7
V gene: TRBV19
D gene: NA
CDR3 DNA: TGTGCCAGTAGTATTGGTATGGGGCGCGAGCAGTACTTC
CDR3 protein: CASSIGMGREQYF

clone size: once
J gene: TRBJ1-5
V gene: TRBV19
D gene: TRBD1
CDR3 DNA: TGTGCCAGTAGTATCCAGGACAGGGTTGGGCCCCAGCATTTT
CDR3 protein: CASSIQDRVGPQHF

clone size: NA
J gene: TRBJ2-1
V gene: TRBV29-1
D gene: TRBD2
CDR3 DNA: TGCAGCGCCAGCCTGGGGACTAGCGGGGGGGCCGGGCAGTTCTTC
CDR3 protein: CSASLGTSGGAGQFF

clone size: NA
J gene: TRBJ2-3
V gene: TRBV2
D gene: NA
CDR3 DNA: TGTGCCACTGCGACGGAGGCAGGGCCCCTGGCGTATGCGCAGTATTTT
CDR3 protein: CATATEAGPLAYAQYF

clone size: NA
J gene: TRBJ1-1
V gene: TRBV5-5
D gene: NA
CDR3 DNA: TGTGCCAGCAGCTTGACAGTGAACACTGAAGCTTTCTTT
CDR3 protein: CASSLTVNTEAFF

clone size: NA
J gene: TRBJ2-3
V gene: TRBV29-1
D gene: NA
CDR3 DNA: TGCAGCGTTGTTTGGGACAGCACAGATACGCAGTATTTT
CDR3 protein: CSVVWDSTDTQYF

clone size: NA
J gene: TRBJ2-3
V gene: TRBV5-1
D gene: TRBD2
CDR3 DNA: TGCGCCAGCAGCTTGCTACTTGGACTAGCGGGAGGGCTCGGCACAGATACGCAGTATTTT
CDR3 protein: CASSLLLGLAGGLGTDTQYF

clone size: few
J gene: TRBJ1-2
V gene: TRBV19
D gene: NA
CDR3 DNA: TGTGCCAGTAGGTGGGGAGTCTCTAACTATGGCTACACCTTC
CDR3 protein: CASRWGVSNYGYTF

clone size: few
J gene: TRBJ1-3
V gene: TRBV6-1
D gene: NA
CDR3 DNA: TGTGCCAGCAGTGAAGTTCGGACGGACTCTGGAAACACCATATATTTT
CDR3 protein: CASSEVRTDSGNTIYF

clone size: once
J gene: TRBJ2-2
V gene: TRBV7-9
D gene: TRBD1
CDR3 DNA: TGTGCCAGCAGCCCGACAGGGGTTGGCGGGGAGCTGTTTTTT
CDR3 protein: CASSPTGVGGELFF

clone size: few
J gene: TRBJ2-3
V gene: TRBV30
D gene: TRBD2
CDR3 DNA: TGTGCCTGGTCTGGAGAAGCGGGAGGTTCGTTCACAGATACGCAGTATTTT
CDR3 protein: CAWSGEAGGSFTDTQYF

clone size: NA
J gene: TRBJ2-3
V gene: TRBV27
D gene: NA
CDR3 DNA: TGTGCCAGCAGTTTATCGAGGGGGGATACGCAGTATTTT
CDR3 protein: CASSLSRGDTQYF

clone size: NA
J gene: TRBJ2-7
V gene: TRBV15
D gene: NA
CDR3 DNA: TGTGCCACCAGCAGAGACAGGGGACTGGGCGAGCAGTACTTC
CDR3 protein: CATSRDRGLGEQYF

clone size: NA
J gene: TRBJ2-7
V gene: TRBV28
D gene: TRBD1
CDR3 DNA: TGTGCCAGCAGTTTAACCCTACAGGGGCCTTCCCCCTACGAGCAGTACTTC
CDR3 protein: CASSLTLQGPSPYEQYF

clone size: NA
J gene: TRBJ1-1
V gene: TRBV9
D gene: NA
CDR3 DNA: TGTGCCAGCAGCGTTAAGCCGAACACTGAAGCTTTCTTT
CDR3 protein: CASSVKPNTEAFF

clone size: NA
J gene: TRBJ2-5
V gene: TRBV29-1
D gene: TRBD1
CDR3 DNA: TGCAGCGTTGACGAGACAGGGGGATGGACCCAGTACTTC
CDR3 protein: CSVDETGGWTQYF

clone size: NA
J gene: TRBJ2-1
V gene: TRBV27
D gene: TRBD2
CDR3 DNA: TGTGCCAGCAGTATGGGACTAGCGGAAAATGAGCAGTTCTTC
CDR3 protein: CASSMGLAENEQFF

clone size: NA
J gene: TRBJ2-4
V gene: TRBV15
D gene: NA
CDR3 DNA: TGTGCCACCAGCAGCCCGATCGAAGACAGCCACATTCAGTACTTC
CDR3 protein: CATSSPIEDSHIQYF

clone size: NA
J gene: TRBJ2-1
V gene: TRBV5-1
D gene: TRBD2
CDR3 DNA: TGCGCCAGCAGCTTGGGTCCGCGGGAGACCTACAATGAGCAGTTCTTC
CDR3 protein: CASSLGPRETYNEQFF

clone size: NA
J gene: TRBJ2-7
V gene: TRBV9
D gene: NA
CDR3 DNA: TGTGCCAGCAGCGGGGGGGTAGGTAGCTCCTACGAGCAGTACTTC
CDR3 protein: CASSGGVGSSYEQYF

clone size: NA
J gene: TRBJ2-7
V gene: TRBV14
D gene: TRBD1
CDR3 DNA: TGTGCCAGCAGCCAAGAACAGGGGAGTTACGAGCAGTACTTC
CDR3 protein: CASSQEQGSYEQYF

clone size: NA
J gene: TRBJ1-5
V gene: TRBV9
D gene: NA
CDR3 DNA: TGTGCCAGCAGAACAGTCTCATGTGCGGCTCAGCCCCAGCATTTT
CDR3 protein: CASRTVSCAAQPQHF

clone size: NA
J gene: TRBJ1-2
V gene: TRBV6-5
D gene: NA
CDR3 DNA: TGTGCCAGCAGTTACGACGGAACAGATCCGAACTATGGCTACACCTTC
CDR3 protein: CASSYDGTDPNYGYTF

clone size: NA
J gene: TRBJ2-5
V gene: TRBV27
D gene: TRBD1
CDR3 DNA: TGTGCCAGCAGCCCGGACAGGGCCGAGGGGACCCAGTACTTC
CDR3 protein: CASSPDRAEGTQYF

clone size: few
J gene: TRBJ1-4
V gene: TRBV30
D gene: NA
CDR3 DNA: TGTGCCTGGGTGAGGGGGGGTAATGAAAAACTGTTTTTT
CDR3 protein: CAWVRGGNEKLFF

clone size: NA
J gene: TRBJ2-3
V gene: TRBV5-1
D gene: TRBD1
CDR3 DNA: TGCGCCAGCAGCCCCCCGGCAGGGGGCTCGGATACGCAGTATTTT
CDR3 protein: CASSPPAGGSDTQYF

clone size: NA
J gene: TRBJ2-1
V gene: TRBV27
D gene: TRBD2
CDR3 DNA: TGTGCCAGCAGAAAACTAGCGGGAGATGTCGAGGCGCAGTTCTTC
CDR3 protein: CASRKLAGDVEAQFF

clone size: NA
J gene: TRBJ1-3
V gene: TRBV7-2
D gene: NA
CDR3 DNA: TGTGCCAGCAGACGAACAGGGCCTGGAAACACCATATATTTT
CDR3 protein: CASRRTGPGNTIYF

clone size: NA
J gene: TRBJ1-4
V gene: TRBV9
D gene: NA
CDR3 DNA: TGTGCCAGCAGCACGAAGGGGACTAATGAAAAACTGTTTTTT
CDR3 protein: CASSTKGTNEKLFF

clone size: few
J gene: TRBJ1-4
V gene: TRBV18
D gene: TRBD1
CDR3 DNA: TGTGCCAGCTCACCACAACAGGGGAGAGCCGCTAATGAAAAACTGTTTTTT
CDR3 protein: CASSPQQGRAANEKLFF

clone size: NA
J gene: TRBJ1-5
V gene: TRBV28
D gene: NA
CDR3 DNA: TGTGCCAGCACCGGGCCGGATAGTCAGCCCCAGCATTTT
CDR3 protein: CASTGPDSQPQHF

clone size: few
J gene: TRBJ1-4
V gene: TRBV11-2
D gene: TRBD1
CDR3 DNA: TGTGCCAGCAGCTTAGGGGGGACAGGTGCAAATGAAAAACTGTTTTTT
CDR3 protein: CASSLGGTGANEKLFF

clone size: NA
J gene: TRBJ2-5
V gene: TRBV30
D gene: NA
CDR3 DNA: TGTGCCTGGAGCTCGTATAATAGCACCCAGTACTTC
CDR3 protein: CAWSSYNSTQYF

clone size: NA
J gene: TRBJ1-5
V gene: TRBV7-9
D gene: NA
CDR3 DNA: TGTGCCAGCGGACCCGGACAGACCAATCAGCCCCAGCATTTT
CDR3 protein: CASGPGQTNQPQHF

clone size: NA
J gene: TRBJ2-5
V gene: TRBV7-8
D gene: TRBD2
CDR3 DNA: TGTGCCAGCAGCTACACTAGGACTAGCGGGAGATGGGTCCAAGAGACCCAGTACTTC
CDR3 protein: CASSYTRTSGRWVQETQYF

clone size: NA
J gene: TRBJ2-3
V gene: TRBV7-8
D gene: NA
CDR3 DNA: TGTGCCAGCAGCCCCACGGACAGTAGAAGCACAGATACGCAGTATTTT
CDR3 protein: CASSPTDSRSTDTQYF

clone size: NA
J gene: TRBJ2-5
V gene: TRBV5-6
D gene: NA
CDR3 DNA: TGTGCCAGCAGCTGGCCGGAAGGATCTGGGAAGACCCAGTACTTC
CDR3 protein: CASSWPEGSGKTQYF

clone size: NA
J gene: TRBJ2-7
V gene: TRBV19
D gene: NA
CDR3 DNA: TGTGCCAGTAGTATTGCGGGCTACGAGCAGTACTTC
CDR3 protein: CASSIAGYEQYF

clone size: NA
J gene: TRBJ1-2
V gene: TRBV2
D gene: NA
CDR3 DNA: TGTGCCAGCATAAAGGGGAGGGCAGCTAACTATGGCTACACCTTC
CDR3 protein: CASIKGRAANYGYTF

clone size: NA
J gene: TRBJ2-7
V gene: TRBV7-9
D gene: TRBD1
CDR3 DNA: TGTGCCAGCAGCTTCAGCGGACAGGGAAGGGGCGAGCAGTACTTC
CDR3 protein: CASSFSGQGRGEQYF

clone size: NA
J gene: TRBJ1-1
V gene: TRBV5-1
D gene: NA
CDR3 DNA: TGCGCCAGCAGCAATACCGCTAGGAACACTGAAGCTTTCTTT
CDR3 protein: CASSNTARNTEAFF

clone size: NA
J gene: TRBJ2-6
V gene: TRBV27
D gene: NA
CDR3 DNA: TGTGCCAGCAGTTTAGCGGCATTCTCTGGGGCCAACGTCCTGACTTTC
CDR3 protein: CASSLAAFSGANVLTF

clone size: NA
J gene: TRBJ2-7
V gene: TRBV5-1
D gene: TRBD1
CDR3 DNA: TGCGCCAGCGGACAGGGACAGTACGAGCAGTACTTC
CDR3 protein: CASGQGQYEQYF

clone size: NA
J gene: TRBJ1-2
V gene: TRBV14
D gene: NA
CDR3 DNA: TGTGCCAGCAGCCAGGAGACTCGGGATGGCTACACCTTC
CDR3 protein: CASSQETRDGYTF

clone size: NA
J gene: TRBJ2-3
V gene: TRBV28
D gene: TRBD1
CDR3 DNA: TGTGCCAGCAGGCTGGGGACAGGGAATATCCGCACAGATACGCAGTATTTT
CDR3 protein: CASRLGTGNIRTDTQYF

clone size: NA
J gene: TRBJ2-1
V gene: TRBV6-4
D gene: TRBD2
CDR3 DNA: TGTGCCAGCAGTGAACTAGCGGGCTCCTACAATGAGCAGTTCTTC
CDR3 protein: CASSELAGSYNEQFF